Described below is a single T cell receptor (beta chain) sequence and its context. These data come from a study of blood T cell repertoires in COVID-19. Study at large: Acute and convalescent COVID-19 samples came from the United States, Italy and Spain. T cells, B-cell-depleted T cells, or PBMCs provided the cDNA or gDNA that served as material.

This CDR3 comprises 13 residues. Looked up from germline, CDR1 is SGHAT and CDR2 is FQDESV (reference sequence). V was trimmed by 7 bases and J by 7 bases, leaving 17 bases between them. Original processing methods: From reference gene primer amplification, estimates of nucleated cell counts were derived. Clones were sequenced by immunoSEQ multiplex PCR, and TCRdb holds only the in-frame ones, with some missing. That table gives V, J and clone size, and the DNA gave D and trimming. The table records about 480,000 clones, over 75% of them present only once. The source of this sequence is a middle-aged woman who had recovered from COVID-19. The chain is built from TRBV11-1 and TRBJ2-7; D may be TRBD2 (6 bases). The sequenced sample consisted of PBMCs or T cells enriched from blood (not recorded which). In DNA form, the CDR3 reads TGTGCCAGCACCCCAGGAGGGGCGCTTGAGCAGTACTTC. Translating gives CASTPGGALEQYF.